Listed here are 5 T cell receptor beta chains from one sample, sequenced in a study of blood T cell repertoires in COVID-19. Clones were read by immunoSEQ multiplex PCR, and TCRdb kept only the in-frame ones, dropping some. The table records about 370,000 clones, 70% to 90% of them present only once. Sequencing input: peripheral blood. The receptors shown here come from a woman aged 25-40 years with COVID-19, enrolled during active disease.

CDR3 region: CSVDGDRPLQETQYF. Here the CDR3 DNA reads TGCAGCGTTGACGGGGACAGGCCCTTACAAGAGACCCAGTACTTC. The V call is TRBV29-1, the J call TRBJ2-5; TRBD1 agrees at 8 bases. The CDR3 length is 15 residues. V was pared by 3 bases and J by 2 bases, with 8 bases of the junction left unmatched. The germline V gene encodes CDR1 SQVTM and CDR2 ANQGSEA.

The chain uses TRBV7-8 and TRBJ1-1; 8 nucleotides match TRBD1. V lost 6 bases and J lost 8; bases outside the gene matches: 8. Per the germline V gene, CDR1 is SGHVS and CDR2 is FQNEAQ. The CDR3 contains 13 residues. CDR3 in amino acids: CASSYTGTGEAFF. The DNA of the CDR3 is TGTGCCAGCAGTTATACCGGGACAGGAGAAGCTTTCTTT.

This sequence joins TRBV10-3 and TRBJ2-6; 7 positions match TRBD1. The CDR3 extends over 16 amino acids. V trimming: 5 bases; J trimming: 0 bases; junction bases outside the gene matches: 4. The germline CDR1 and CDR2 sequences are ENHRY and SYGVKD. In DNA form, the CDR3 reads TGTGCCATCAGTCCGGGACAGAGCTCTGGGGCCAACGTCCTGACTTTC. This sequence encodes CAISPGQSSGANVLTF.

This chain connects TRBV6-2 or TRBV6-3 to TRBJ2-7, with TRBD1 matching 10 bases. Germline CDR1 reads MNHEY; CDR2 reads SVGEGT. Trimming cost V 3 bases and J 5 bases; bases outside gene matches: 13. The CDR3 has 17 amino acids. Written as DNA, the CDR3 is TGTGCCAGCAGTTATACTCGTGACAGGGGGCGCATGAACGAGCAGTACTTC. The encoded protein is CASSYTRDRGRMNEQYF.

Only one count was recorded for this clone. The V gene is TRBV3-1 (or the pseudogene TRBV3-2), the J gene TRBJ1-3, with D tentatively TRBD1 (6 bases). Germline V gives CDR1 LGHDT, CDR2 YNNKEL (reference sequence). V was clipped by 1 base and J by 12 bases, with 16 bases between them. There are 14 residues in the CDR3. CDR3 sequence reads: CASSQGSGTPFIYF. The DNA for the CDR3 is TGTGCCAGCAGCCAAGGCTCCGGGACACCCTTCATATATTTT.